The clone carrying this T cell receptor (beta chain) was seen a single time. Here immunoSEQ multiplex PCR was the method, and the copy in TCRdb shows in-frame clones only, minus some. The sample has some 62,000 clones; 95% to 98% are singletons. The sample is drawn from a study of Tregs in tolerant kidney transplant recipients. CDR1 is KGHSH, CDR2 LQKENI, per germline. This CDR3 has 11 residues. Between the trimmed V and J ends, which lost 6 bases and 9 bases, there was a span of 12 bases. The source is a human donor who received a combined kidney and bone marrow transplant. V is TRBV18 and J is TRBJ2-7, with D perhaps TRBD2 (6 bases). Material: Tregs from blood, obtained before the transplant. CDR3 in amino acids: CASSPGLLQYF. CDR3 DNA: TGTGCCAGCTCCCCGGGACTGCTGCAGTACTTC.